The rows below give T cell receptor beta chains drawn from one sample of a study of beta chain features in type 1 diabetes. Profiling relied on immunoSEQ multiplex PCR, and the TCRdb table lists in-frame clones only, not all of them. The sample records more than 250,000 clones, 24% being singletons. Input material: naive CD4+ T cells from blood. These TCRs come from a woman aged 25 to 39 with type 1 diabetes. CDR3s include the opening cysteine and the closing phenylalanine or tryptophan. The order of the fields is D gene, V gene, clone size, J gene, CDR3 protein, CDR3 DNA. A D gene is named only where the DNA matches it firmly. Size is stated for part of the rows, as once, few or many counts, or as a class when the clone is expanded.

>NA|TRBV6-5|NA|TRBJ2-3
CASRRGQFFTDTQYF
TGTGCCAGCAGGCGAGGACAGTTTTTCACAGATACGCAGTATTTT
>TRBD2|TRBV25-1|few|TRBJ2-2
CASSRDLAGVGTGELFF
TGTGCCAGCAGCCGAGACCTAGCGGGGGTTGGTACCGGGGAGCTGTTTTTT
>TRBD2|TRBV25-1|NA|TRBJ2-7
CASSTTSGNFEQYF
TGTGCCAGCAGTACCACTAGCGGGAATTTCGAGCAGTACTTC
>NA|TRBV9|NA|TRBJ2-1
CASSVTEEQFF
TGTGCCAGCAGCGTTACAGAAGAGCAGTTCTTC
>TRBD2|TRBV9|NA|TRBJ2-1
CASSVAGLAVEQFF
TGTGCCAGCAGCGTAGCCGGACTAGCGGTTGAGCAGTTCTTC
>TRBD2|TRBV27|NA|TRBJ2-1
CASSQRRTSGKNYNEQFF
TGTGCCAGCAGTCAACGACGGACTAGCGGGAAGAACTACAATGAGCAGTTCTTC
>TRBD1|TRBV29-1|NA|TRBJ2-5
CSVLKGARKETQYF
TGCAGCGTCCTTAAGGGGGCGCGCAAAGAGACCCAGTACTTC
>NA|TRBV9|NA|TRBJ2-1
CASSVAFRDEQFF
TGTGCCAGCAGCGTAGCCTTCAGGGATGAGCAGTTCTTC
>TRBD1|TRBV18|NA|TRBJ2-5
CASSPRQGPRETQYF
TGTGCCAGCTCACCTCGACAGGGTCCTAGGGAGACCCAGTACTTC
>TRBD1|TRBV5-1|NA|TRBJ2-7
CASSLVQGVSYEQYF
TGCGCCAGCAGCTTGGTTCAGGGGGTCTCCTACGAGCAGTACTTC
>NA|TRBV30|NA|TRBJ2-3
CAWGTGSSDSTDTQYF
TGTGCCTGGGGAACCGGGAGTTCAGATAGCACAGATACGCAGTATTTT
>NA|TRBV9|NA|TRBJ1-2
CASSGRDSLTYGYTF
TGTGCCAGCAGCGGTCGGGACTCTTTGACGTATGGCTACACCTTC
>TRBD1|TRBV30|NA|TRBJ1-1
CAWSVQQGQINTEAFF
TGTGCCTGGAGTGTACAGCAGGGACAGATAAACACTGAAGCTTTCTTT
>NA|TRBV28|NA|TRBJ2-3
CASSLGLPDTQYF
TGTGCCAGCAGTTTAGGACTCCCAGATACGCAGTATTTT
>NA|TRBV6-5|NA|TRBJ2-5
CASRRDLALETQYF
TGTGCCAGCAGGCGGGATCTCGCCCTCGAGACCCAGTACTTC
>TRBD1|TRBV6-4|few|TRBJ1-5
CASRGTGGVGQPQHF
TGTGCCAGCAGAGGGACAGGGGGCGTGGGGCAGCCCCAGCATTTT
>NA|TRBV7-8|NA|TRBJ1-5
CASSFRISNQPQHF
TGTGCCAGCAGCTTCCGTATTAGCAATCAGCCCCAGCATTTT
>NA|TRBV29-1|few|TRBJ1-3
CSVEGQAGNTIYF
TGCAGCGTTGAAGGGCAGGCTGGAAACACCATATATTTT
>NA|TRBV30|NA|TRBJ2-7
CAWGYGDSYEQYF
TGTGCCTGGGGCTACGGGGACTCCTACGAGCAGTACTTC
>TRBD1|TRBV2|NA|TRBJ1-2
CASSRDSYGYTF
TGTGCCAGCAGTCGGGACAGCTATGGCTACACCTTC
>TRBD1|TRBV5-1|few|TRBJ1-1
CASSLQQGYTEAFF
TGCGCCAGCAGCTTACAACAGGGGTACACTGAAGCTTTCTTT
>TRBD2|TRBV5-4|few|TRBJ2-1
CASSRTSGRTNDEQFF
TGTGCCAGCAGCAGGACTAGCGGGAGGACAAACGATGAGCAGTTCTTC
>NA|TRBV29-1|NA|TRBJ1-2
CSVEGTRGAYGYTF
TGCAGCGTTGAAGGGACCCGTGGGGCCTATGGCTACACCTTC
>TRBD2|TRBV4-2|few|TRBJ2-7
CASSASSGSSYEQYF
TGTGCCAGCAGCGCCTCTAGCGGTAGCTCCTACGAGCAGTACTTC
>NA|TRBV28|NA|TRBJ1-2
CASNFLAPLDRHYGYTF
TGTGCCAGCAACTTTTTGGCCCCATTGGACAGACACTATGGCTACACCTTC
>NA|TRBV30|NA|TRBJ1-2
CAWSSGDYGYTF
TGTGCCTGGAGTTCGGGGGACTATGGCTACACCTTC
>TRBD1|TRBV29-1|few|TRBJ2-7
CSVRLDRGYEQYF
TGCAGCGTTCGGCTAGACAGGGGGTACGAGCAGTACTTC
>NA|TRBV29-1|few|TRBJ1-2
CSVESGVTMAGYTF
TGCAGCGTTGAATCAGGGGTGACGATGGCTGGCTACACCTTC
>TRBD2|TRBV28|NA|TRBJ2-1
CASSMPGTSGTNEQFF
TGTGCCAGCAGTATGCCTGGGACTAGCGGGACCAATGAGCAGTTCTTC
>NA|TRBV30|few|TRBJ1-5
CAWSVGRANQPQHF
TGTGCCTGGAGTGTAGGCAGGGCCAATCAGCCCCAGCATTTT
>NA|TRBV7-8|NA|TRBJ2-4
CASSRRGKNIQYF
TGTGCCAGCAGCCGGAGGGGCAAAAACATTCAGTACTTC
>TRBD1|TRBV7-2|NA|TRBJ2-5
CASSLVGTGNAGETQYF
TGTGCCAGCAGCTTAGTGGGGACAGGGAACGCAGGAGAGACCCAGTACTTC
>TRBD1|TRBV23-1|NA|TRBJ2-2
CASSQIRTGGTTGELFF
TGCGCCAGCAGTCAAATAAGGACAGGGGGGACCACCGGGGAGCTGTTTTTT
>TRBD2|TRBV30|NA|TRBJ2-1
CAWSARGPGTSYNEQFF
TGTGCCTGGAGTGCACGGGGCCCCGGGACTAGCTACAATGAGCAGTTCTTC
>NA|TRBV30|few|TRBJ2-7
CAWRPGPLGGEQYF
TGTGCCTGGAGGCCAGGGCCCCTCGGGGGTGAGCAGTACTTC
>NA|TRBV28|NA|TRBJ1-2
CAIYRDDYGYTF
TGTGCCATATACAGGGATGACTATGGCTACACCTTC
>TRBD2|TRBV6-5|few|TRBJ2-3
CASSSGTRPLTQYF
TGTGCCAGCAGTTCCGGGACTAGGCCTCTTACGCAGTATTTT
>TRBD2|TRBV5-1|NA|TRBJ2-5
CASSPSGAGETQYF
TGCGCCAGCAGCCCGAGCGGGGCAGGGGAGACCCAGTACTTC
>TRBD2|TRBV27|NA|TRBJ2-1
CASSSPSGGSYNEQFF
TGTGCCAGCAGTTCTCCTAGCGGGGGGTCCTACAATGAGCAGTTCTTC
>TRBD1|TRBV29-1|few|TRBJ2-7
CSVELNRQGWGEQYF
TGCAGCGTTGAACTCAACCGACAGGGCTGGGGCGAGCAGTACTTC
>NA|TRBV11-3|NA|TRBJ2-3
CASSLGGSDTQYF
TGTGCCAGCAGCTTAGGCGGGTCAGATACGCAGTATTTT
>NA|TRBV7-9|NA|TRBJ2-5
CASSFAVSETQYF
TGTGCCAGCAGCTTCGCAGTGTCTGAGACCCAGTACTTC
>TRBD2|TRBV29-1|few|TRBJ2-7
CSVFSGLAGEDEQYF
TGCAGCGTTTTCTCGGGACTAGCGGGAGAGGACGAGCAGTACTTC
>TRBD1|TRBV29-1|few|TRBJ1-4
CSVERTGGEKLFF
TGCAGCGTTGAAAGGACAGGCGGAGAAAAACTGTTTTTT
>NA|TRBV5-5|few|TRBJ2-1
CASSLAPQGLSSYNEQFF
TGTGCCAGCAGCTTGGCGCCCCAGGGGTTGAGCTCCTACAATGAGCAGTTCTTC
>TRBD2|TRBV4-1|few|TRBJ2-1
CASSQEASGGPEQFF
TGCGCCAGCAGCCAAGAGGCTAGCGGGGGCCCTGAGCAGTTCTTC
>TRBD2|TRBV18|NA|TRBJ2-1
CASSPGLAAGNEQFF
TGTGCCAGCTCACCAGGACTAGCGGCCGGGAATGAGCAGTTCTTC
>TRBD2|TRBV4-1|NA|TRBJ2-1
CASSQVGSPGLAGTNEQFF
TGCGCCAGCAGCCAAGTTGGGTCCCCGGGACTAGCGGGGACTAATGAGCAGTTCTTC
>NA|TRBV30|NA|TRBJ2-1
CAWSVWEVDNEQFF
TGTGCCTGGAGTGTGTGGGAGGTGGACAATGAGCAGTTCTTC
>TRBD1|TRBV29-1|NA|TRBJ1-4
CSVAGTGNEKLFF
TGCAGCGTTGCCGGGACAGGGAATGAAAAACTGTTTTTT
>NA|TRBV25-1|NA|TRBJ1-5
CASPNLHRGQPQHF
TGTGCCAGCCCGAATCTCCACCGAGGTCAGCCCCAGCATTTT
>TRBD1|TRBV27|few|TRBJ2-5
CASSQDRRTQYF
TGTGCCAGCAGCCAGGACAGGCGGACCCAGTACTTC
>NA|TRBV28|NA|TRBJ1-2
CASSQDRPYGYTF
TGTGCCAGCAGTCAAGACAGGCCCTATGGCTACACCTTC